This T cell receptor (beta chain) was sequenced in a study of OX40 agonist ivuxolimab in advanced cancers. Overall study: Ivuxolimab, an antibody that agonizes OX40 (CD134), was administered to the patients.

This clone was seen just once. Clones were read by immunoSEQ multiplex PCR, and TCRdb kept only the in-frame ones, dropping some. The repertoire includes tens of thousands of clones, 79% of them detected once, and roughly a tenth sits in the top ten. The source is an adult with an advanced solid tumor such as melanoma, head and neck, liver or kidney cancer. This material consisted of CD4+ or CD8+ T cells sorted from blood, taken in a trial of the OX40 agonist ivuxolimab.

CDR3 coding DNA: TGTGCCAGCCGGCCGCAAACTAACTATGGCTACACCTTC. Its protein is CASRPQTNYGYTF. V gene TRBV6-5 combines with J gene TRBJ1-2; D unresolved. CDR3 length: 13 residues. CDR1 and CDR2 (germline): MNHEY, SVGAGI. Trimming removed 8 bases from V and 0 bases from J, with 10 bases in between.